This T cell receptor (beta chain) came from a study of regulatory T cells in long-lasting Graves disease. Points from the study as a whole: TCR diversity was lower in persistent than newly diagnosed Graves' disease. With persistent disease, TRBV28, TRBJ1-2 and TRBJ2-5 were the favored segments. Peripheral blood was the sole material, not thyroid tissue.

This clonotype was observed at least ten times. The antigen is undetermined. To make TCR beta libraries, researchers used iRepertoire HTBI primers and Arm-PCR of CDR3 regions. TCRdb redid the calling of the multiplex PCR reads with MiXCR, one entry per CDR3 protein. The data show under 300,000 distinct CDR3 sequences, more than 15% seen once. Time point meaning: newly diagnosed GD, antithyroid drugs for less than 3 months. There was RNA extracted from PBMCs, and the TCR library was made from it. This CDR3 spans 14 amino acids. Looked up from germline, CDR1 is DFQATT and CDR2 is SNEGSKA (reference sequence). V lost 0 bases to trimming and J lost 0 bases, with 8 bases between them. In addition, the sample was reused for a study of T cells in Graves' hyperthyroidism and ophthalmopathy. That source adds: Hyperthyroidism patients were newly diagnosed, had disease duration under 2 months, and were aged 18 to 65 years.

The chain uses TRBV20-1 and TRBJ1-2; tentative D call: TRBD1 (5 bases). This TCR came from a woman in her 30s with Graves disease. The input for sequencing was peripheral blood mononuclear cells (PBMCs), taken at new diagnosis, from a patient treated with antithyroid drugs. Here the CDR3 reads CSARDSGANYGYTF. CDR3 nucleotide sequence: TGCAGTGCTAGAGATTCGGGGGCTAACTATGGCTACACCTTC.